This T cell receptor (beta chain) originates from a study of T-cell memory formation after mild COVID-19. Via MiXCR, TCRdb re-called the 5' RACE reads, giving one row per CDR3 protein. Of about 350,000 distinct CDR3 sequences in the sample, approximately 14% were seen once. This clonotype was picked up one time. This receptor was obtained from a man aged 18 to 29 who had mild COVID-19 (a few samples of this study predate the infection). Cell type and time point are not known. Sequenced sample: PBMCs or a T cell subset sorted from them (not recorded which).

The CDR3 reads CASSQEGKGPTEAFF. CDR3 sequence (DNA): TGTGCCAGCAGCCAAGAGGGCAAGGGGCCCACTGAAGCTTTCTTT. This chain uses TRBV4-2 with TRBJ1-1; D perhaps matches TRBD1 (5 bases). V shed 0 bases and J shed 4 bases, with 12 bases lying between them. The CDR3 consists of 15 residues. CDR1 is LGHNA and CDR2 is YNFKEQ in the germline V gene.